A selection of T cell receptor beta chains follows, all from one sample in a study of CD8+CD57+ T cells in acquired aplastic anemia. TCRdb fed the reads into MiXCR, producing one record per CDR3 protein. The data contain over 150,000 distinct CDR3 sequences, roughly 65% of them singletons. Source material: sorted CD4+, CD8+, or CD8+CD57+ T cells (not recorded which) from PBMCs. Every receptor here comes from a human donor with aplastic anemia. Both conserved end residues are part of each CDR3. Each record gives: CDR3 protein, clone size, J gene, D gene, V gene. The D gene is left open where the match is weak. Not all rows give a size; the values are once, few, many and, for expanded clones, a class.

CASSFEDRADQPQHF	many	TRBJ1-5	TRBD1	TRBV12-3/TRBV12-4
CASSYSTRGNEQFF	NA	TRBJ2-1	NA	TRBV10-2
CASSLVRALDEQYF	NA	TRBJ2-7	NA	TRBV7-9
CASGFTGQAPYEQYF	many	TRBJ2-7	TRBD1	TRBV12-5
CASSIGGGSTDTQYF	many	TRBJ2-3	TRBD2	TRBV19
CATSRPGRDTGELFF	NA	TRBJ2-2	TRBD2	TRBV15
CASRTSPSSYNEQFF	NA	NA	TRBD2	TRBV2
CSARSGQDTDTQYF	NA	TRBJ2-3	NA	TRBV20-1
CSVDIWTEAFF	NA	TRBJ1-1	NA	TRBV29-1
CATRRPDYNEQFF	NA	TRBJ2-1	NA	TRBV5-1
CATSDPPAYEQYF	few	TRBJ2-7	NA	TRBV24-1
CASSVDREADYGYTF	NA	TRBJ1-2	TRBD1	TRBV9
CASSYYGTEKLFF	NA	TRBJ1-4	NA	TRBV7-9
CASKLGTGTDHTEAFF	NA	TRBJ1-1	TRBD1	TRBV7-9
CASSLKQTPEAFF	NA	TRBJ1-1	NA	TRBV7-8
CASSLGTGQPQHF	NA	TRBJ1-5	NA	TRBV11-2
CATAGTGTGELFF	many	TRBJ2-2	TRBD1	TRBV7-8
CAMRLADSYNEQFF	NA	TRBJ2-1	TRBD2	TRBV24-1
CASSETEMNTEAFF	NA	TRBJ1-1	NA	TRBV2
CASRGQYNSPLHF	few	TRBJ1-6	TRBD1	TRBV2
CASRKGQSYGYTF	many	TRBJ1-2	TRBD1	TRBV6-1
CASSERRGADANEKLFF	many	TRBJ1-4	NA	TRBV25-1
CASSFRRTAFRTSTDTQYF	NA	TRBJ2-3	NA	TRBV7-9
CASSQLSGTGVTYEQYF	many	TRBJ2-7	TRBD1	TRBV6-5
CATRGEVGEKLFF	NA	TRBJ1-4	NA	TRBV10-3
CASKRDGITEAFF	NA	TRBJ1-1	NA	TRBV12-3/TRBV12-4
CASSLGTVGHLHF	few	TRBJ1-6	NA	TRBV7-2
CSASSAYRTGSDEQYF	few	TRBJ2-7	TRBD1	TRBV20-1
CASSFFGETPSYEQYF	NA	TRBJ2-7	NA	TRBV13
CASSDQTGNNEQFF	NA	TRBJ2-1	TRBD1	TRBV10-1
CASSFLGGDTQYF	NA	TRBJ2-3	NA	TRBV5-6
CAASDLRDRTHYNEQFF	NA	TRBJ2-1	NA	TRBV24-1
CASSYAGGAFGNTIYF	NA	TRBJ1-3	TRBD1	TRBV19
CASSPGVQGHGYTF	NA	TRBJ1-2	NA	TRBV11-2
CATEEQGGQETQYF	NA	TRBJ2-5	NA	TRBV7-2
CSVEGDRERNTEAFF	many	TRBJ1-1	TRBD1	TRBV29-1
CASSESDRNTEAFF	many	TRBJ1-1	NA	TRBV10-1
CASSPQGGRGRSYEQYF	NA	TRBJ2-7	NA	TRBV4-2
CSADSTGTGGMNTEAFF	many	TRBJ1-1	TRBD1	TRBV20-1
CASRATGSNTEAFF	NA	TRBJ1-1	TRBD1	TRBV25-1
CASSVEWGAQETQYF	NA	TRBJ2-5	NA	TRBV9
CASSLTGGSEQYF	NA	TRBJ2-7	NA	TRBV25-1
CASSLTGATTYEQYF	NA	TRBJ2-7	NA	TRBV7-3
CATSGSASPGPDTQYF	NA	TRBJ2-3	NA	TRBV24-1
CASSESLGHHGYTF	NA	TRBJ1-2	NA	TRBV10-1
CASSSGSVAGVGNEQFF	once	TRBJ2-1	TRBD2	TRBV5-1
CASSSREGELFF	NA	TRBJ2-2	NA	TRBV7-8
CASSSSDRVPEQYF	NA	TRBJ2-7	TRBD1	TRBV7-9
CSVQTGTGANVLTF	NA	TRBJ2-6	NA	TRBV29-1
CASSRRGGNYEQYF	many	TRBJ2-7	NA	TRBV2
CASSVGQGYEQYF	many	TRBJ2-7	TRBD1	TRBV19
CASSEVLAGYNEQFF	NA	TRBJ2-1	TRBD2	TRBV2
CASSDGGFTDTQYF	many	TRBJ2-3	NA	TRBV6-1
CASSSRVTTDTQYF	NA	TRBJ2-3	NA	TRBV5-1
CATSRPPVRSNTGELFF	many	TRBJ2-2	NA	TRBV15
CASSQGRGRGNYGYTF	NA	TRBJ1-2	NA	TRBV4-2
CATSDGAQETQYF	NA	TRBJ2-5	NA	TRBV24-1
CASSLVPGQDWETQYF	NA	TRBJ2-5	TRBD1	TRBV7-2
CASSEGDYYDTQYF	few	TRBJ2-3	TRBD2	TRBV9